The clone carrying this T cell receptor beta chain occurred once. Its specificity is unknown. This entry comes from a study of CD8+ T cells in alopecia areata. Study overall: Oral tofacitinib (5 to 10 mg twice daily) was administered to treated patients. Tofacitinib dosing lasted 6 to 18 months, which was then followed by 6 months off drug.

As the sequencing template, cDNA was produced by extracting RNA and reverse transcribing it. Assay used: immunoSEQ multiplex PCR; TCRdb lists only in-frame clones, some missing. The sample has about 270,000 clones; 60% are singletons. Study-level findings and limits: Tofacitinib significantly brought down scalp clonality and expanded CD8+ clones among top 100. Across lesional scalp, and particularly alopecia totalis/universalis, clonality surpassed that of normal scalp.

The CDR3 loop spans 15 amino acids. Trimming cost V 11 bases and J 5 bases, with 24 bases left between them. Per the germline V gene, CDR1 is MNHEY and CDR2 is SVGAGI. Treatment in this sample: oral pan-JAK inhibitor, 5-10 mg twice daily. Sequenced material: CD4+ T cells sorted from blood, taken at roughly week 53, from a patient treated with tofacitinib. The receptor's source is a human donor with alopecia areata. The chain uses TRBV6-5 and TRBJ2-5; the D gene is possibly TRBD1 (5 bases). DNA of the CDR3: TGTGCCCAGTGGGGCCCTGAGACTCGACTCGAGACCCAGTACTTC. Amino acids: CAQWGPETRLETQYF.